What follows describes a single T cell receptor (beta chain). V was trimmed by 3 bases and J by 7 bases, leaving 15 bases between them. The germline V gene encodes CDR1 MDHEN and CDR2 SYDVKM. The CDR3 length is 15 residues. The data belong to a study of blood T cell repertoires in COVID-19. On the study more broadly: COVID-19 samples collected from the United States, Italy and Spain covered acute and convalescent phases. The analysed material was cDNA or gDNA that came from T cells, B-cell-depleted T cells, or PBMCs.

In the authors' workflow: The authors estimated nucleated cell counts from reference gene primer amplification. TCRdb keeps only in-frame clones here, not all; method: immunoSEQ multiplex PCR. Clone size and V and J calls were adopted from that table, with D and trimming inferred from the DNA. The data show 200,000 or so clones, around 84% seen once. This TCR derives from a human donor in a cohort sampled during active COVID-19. Sample: peripheral blood. The genes are TRBV28 and TRBJ1-4; possibly TRBD1 for D (5 bases). The CDR3 here is CASSFPQGEGEKLFF. The CDR3 DNA follows: TGTGCCAGCAGTTTTCCTCAAGGGGAGGGTGAAAAACTGTTTTTT.